This T cell receptor beta chain was found in a study of cytomegalovirus exposure and HLA in healthy donors. Whole-study results and caveats: Researchers catalogued some 160 TCR beta chains as cytomegalovirus-associated.

Note on this clone: Its antigen remains unknown.

CDR3 length: 15 amino acids. The germline V and J ends were trimmed by 3 bases and 1 base, with 11 bases remaining between them. Germline V CDR1 and CDR2: SGHDN, FVKESK. Primers included in the PCR were 60 Vbeta and 13 Jbeta primers. The data were produced by immunoSEQ multiplex PCR, yet TCRdb's version contains in-frame clones alone and is incomplete. The listing records 70,000 or so clones. Material for sequencing was PBMCs. J is TRBJ2-3 and V is TRBV14, with TRBD1 as a possible D gene (6 bases). The source of this sequence is a man aged 40-49 years in good health and CMV-seronegative. The CDR3 loop reads CASSQVTGRTDTQYF. The CDR3 DNA reads as TGTGCCAGCAGCCAGGTCACAGGGCGCACAGATACGCAGTATTTT.